This T cell receptor beta chain was obtained from a study of shared clonotypes between healthy human individuals. In the study overall: The study used three CD4 naive, three CD4 memory, two CD8 naive and one CD8 memory plate per donor.

In regard to this clone: Within the sample, other DNA sequences also encode this same CDR3.

Sorted-subset replicate PCR reactions contained 200 ng DNA, corresponding to 29,000 or so T cell genomes. Only in-frame clones appear in the TCRdb table, and some are missing; sequencing was by immunoSEQ multiplex PCR. This sample has over 850,000 clones, with around 82% found just once. The CDR3 has 13 amino acids. CDR1 is MNHEY, CDR2 SMNVEV, per germline (reference sequence). With 0 bases removed from V and 6 bases from J, the gap between germline ends came to 6 bases. This TCR was recovered from a man younger than 35 in good health. Some clones in this sample may be carry-over from other donors' samples. Sequencing was done on a sample of memory CD4+ T cells from PBMCs. Described subset: CD45RA-negative fraction. The chain employs TRBV27 and TRBJ1-5; D gene unclear. In DNA form, the CDR3 reads TGTGCCAGCAGTTTATCGACTGTTCAGCCCCAGCATTTT. This encodes CASSLSTVQPQHF.